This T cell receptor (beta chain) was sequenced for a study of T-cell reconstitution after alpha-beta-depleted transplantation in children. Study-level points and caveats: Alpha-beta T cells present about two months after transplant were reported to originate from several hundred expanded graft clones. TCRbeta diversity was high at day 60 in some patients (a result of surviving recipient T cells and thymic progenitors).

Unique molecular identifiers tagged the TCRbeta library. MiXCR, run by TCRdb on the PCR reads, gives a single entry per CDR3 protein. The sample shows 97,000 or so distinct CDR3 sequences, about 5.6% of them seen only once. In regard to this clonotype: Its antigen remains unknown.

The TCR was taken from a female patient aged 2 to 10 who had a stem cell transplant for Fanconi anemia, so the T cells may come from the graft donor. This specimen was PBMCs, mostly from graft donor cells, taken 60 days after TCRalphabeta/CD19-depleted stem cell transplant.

The CDR3 loop is CASSHRTGDGYTF. The CDR3 bases are TGTGCCAGCAGTCACCGGACAGGGGATGGCTACACCTTC. The gene calls are TRBV11-1 and TRBJ1-2; 9 bases match TRBD1. J lost 6 bases, V lost 6 bases, and 5 bases had no gene match. The CDR3 has 13 amino acids. Germline CDR1 is SGHAT and CDR2 is FQDESV (reference sequence).